This T cell receptor beta chain was sequenced during a study of blood T cell repertoires in COVID-19. Using immunoSEQ multiplex PCR, the repertoire was profiled, and TCRdb retains in-frame clones only, with some absent. The sample includes under 200,000 clones, 89% of them seen just once. The germline CDR1 and CDR2 sequences are LNHDA and SQIVND (reference sequence). V lost 6 bases to trimming and J lost 0 bases; unmatched junction nucleotides: 11. The CDR3 is made up of 17 amino acids. The rearrangement joins TRBV19 to TRBJ1-2, with TRBD1 matching 9 bases. The clonotype originates from a woman aged 18-29 years who had recovered from COVID-19. Sequencing was done on a sample of PBMCs or T cells enriched from blood (not recorded which). CDR3 region: CASSRTGDILANYGYTF. CDR3 nucleotide sequence: TGTGCCAGTAGCCGGACAGGGGACATACTAGCTAACTATGGCTACACCTTC.